These T cell receptor beta chains were read from a single sample in a study of T cell responses to AZD1222 COVID-19 vaccine. Data came from immunoSEQ multiplex PCR; TCRdb stores just in-frame clones and leaves some out. The sample lists around 110,000 clones; about nine tenths were seen once. Here the sequenced sample was peripheral blood, taken 28 days after the second AZD1222 dose. The receptors originated from an adult who received the AZD1222 COVID-19 vaccine. The CDR3 runs from the conserved cysteine through the conserved F or W. A D gene is named only where the DNA matches it firmly. Expanded clones get a size class; other rows say once, few or many, or leave the size out.

clone_size: NA
d_call: NA
j_call: TRBJ2-1
v_call: TRBV29-1
cdr3_nt: TGCAGCGGCCTAACCGACAGATACAATGAGCAGTTCTTC
cdr3_aa: CSGLTDRYNEQFF

clone_size: NA
d_call: NA
j_call: TRBJ1-4
v_call: TRBV18
cdr3_nt: TGTGCCAGCTCATCACAGGGACCTAATGAAAAACTGTTTTTT
cdr3_aa: CASSSQGPNEKLFF

clone_size: NA
d_call: TRBD1
j_call: TRBJ1-2
v_call: TRBV28
cdr3_nt: TGTGCCAGCAGTTTAGGGACAGTCACGCACACCTTC
cdr3_aa: CASSLGTVTHTF

clone_size: NA
d_call: TRBD1
j_call: TRBJ2-1
v_call: TRBV27
cdr3_nt: TGTGCCAGCAGTCCCGGGACAGGTAGCAATGAGCAGTTCTTC
cdr3_aa: CASSPGTGSNEQFF

clone_size: NA
d_call: NA
j_call: TRBJ2-2
v_call: TRBV21-1
cdr3_nt: TGTGCCAGCAGCAAAGTTCGTAGGGAGTCCGGGGAGCTGTTTTTT
cdr3_aa: CASSKVRRESGELFF

clone_size: NA
d_call: TRBD1
j_call: TRBJ1-6
v_call: TRBV18
cdr3_nt: TGTGCCAGCTCACTCGAGATGACAGGGGGCTATAATTCACCCCTCCACTTT
cdr3_aa: CASSLEMTGGYNSPLHF

clone_size: NA
d_call: NA
j_call: TRBJ1-2
v_call: TRBV6-5
cdr3_nt: TGTGCCAGCAGTCCGGCAGGGTTTGGCTACACCTTC
cdr3_aa: CASSPAGFGYTF

clone_size: NA
d_call: TRBD1
j_call: TRBJ1-2
v_call: TRBV19
cdr3_nt: TGTGCCAGTGGGGACAGACCTTACTATGGCTACACCTTC
cdr3_aa: CASGDRPYYGYTF

clone_size: NA
d_call: NA
j_call: TRBJ1-2
v_call: TRBV5-8
cdr3_nt: TGTGCCAGCAGCTCGCTCCAGGGTAGAAACTATGGCTACACCTTC
cdr3_aa: CASSSLQGRNYGYTF

clone_size: NA
d_call: NA
j_call: TRBJ2-7
v_call: TRBV7-8
cdr3_nt: TGTGCCAGCAGCTTAGGGGGGCAGGGGGGATACGAGCAGTACTTC
cdr3_aa: CASSLGGQGGYEQYF

clone_size: NA
d_call: NA
j_call: TRBJ1-1
v_call: TRBV12-3/TRBV12-4
cdr3_nt: TGTGCCAGCAGTTTAGGGAACATAGAAGCTTTCTTT
cdr3_aa: CASSLGNIEAFF

clone_size: NA
d_call: NA
j_call: TRBJ2-2
v_call: TRBV4-3
cdr3_nt: TGCGCCAGCAGCCCCGGGGCAGGGGAATTCACCGGGGAGCTGTTTTTT
cdr3_aa: CASSPGAGEFTGELFF

clone_size: NA
d_call: NA
j_call: TRBJ1-6
v_call: TRBV6-1
cdr3_nt: TGTGCCAGCAGTGAAGCTCCGGGGTATAATTCACCCCTCCACTTT
cdr3_aa: CASSEAPGYNSPLHF

clone_size: once
d_call: TRBD1
j_call: TRBJ1-1
v_call: TRBV19
cdr3_nt: TGTGCCAGTAGTGTATCCGCCGGGACAGAAAACACTGAAGCTTTCTTT
cdr3_aa: CASSVSAGTENTEAFF

clone_size: once
d_call: TRBD1
j_call: TRBJ2-2
v_call: TRBV7-7
cdr3_nt: TGTGCTAGCAGCTTAGGGACAGCGAACACCGGGGAGCTGTTTTTT
cdr3_aa: CASSLGTANTGELFF

clone_size: NA
d_call: NA
j_call: TRBJ1-4
v_call: TRBV30
cdr3_nt: TGTGCCTGGAGTCCGAGAACAGTGAATGAAAAACTGTTTTTT
cdr3_aa: CAWSPRTVNEKLFF

clone_size: NA
d_call: NA
j_call: TRBJ2-5
v_call: TRBV27
cdr3_nt: TGTGCCAGCAGTTTAAGTGGAGGGCGAGAGACCCAGTACTTC
cdr3_aa: CASSLSGGRETQYF

clone_size: NA
d_call: NA
j_call: TRBJ1-1
v_call: TRBV13
cdr3_nt: TGTGCCAGCAGTTTACAGGGATTTACTGAAGCTTTCTTT
cdr3_aa: CASSLQGFTEAFF

clone_size: NA
d_call: NA
j_call: TRBJ2-5
v_call: TRBV5-1
cdr3_nt: TGCGCCAGCAGCTTCCCGGGACGGGAAGAGACCCAGTACTTC
cdr3_aa: CASSFPGREETQYF

clone_size: NA
d_call: NA
j_call: TRBJ1-2
v_call: TRBV30
cdr3_nt: TGTGCCTGGAGCCTGGGGCCTAACTATGGCTACACCTTC
cdr3_aa: CAWSLGPNYGYTF

clone_size: NA
d_call: NA
j_call: TRBJ2-7
v_call: TRBV12-3/TRBV12-4
cdr3_nt: TGTGCCAGCACCTTGGGCCCCTCCTACGAGCAGTACTTC
cdr3_aa: CASTLGPSYEQYF

clone_size: NA
d_call: TRBD2
j_call: TRBJ2-1
v_call: TRBV6-5
cdr3_nt: TGTGCCAGCAGTTCTAGACTAGCGCAGACGAATGAGCAGTTCTTC
cdr3_aa: CASSSRLAQTNEQFF

clone_size: NA
d_call: NA
j_call: TRBJ2-6
v_call: TRBV27
cdr3_nt: TGTGCCAGCAGTTTATCGGGGTCTGGGGCCAACGTCCTGACTTTC
cdr3_aa: CASSLSGSGANVLTF

clone_size: NA
d_call: NA
j_call: TRBJ2-3
v_call: TRBV3-1/TRBV3-2
cdr3_nt: TGTGCCAGCAGCCAACAGGGGGAGGTTGCAGATACGCAGTATTTT
cdr3_aa: CASSQQGEVADTQYF